This entry lists 13 T cell receptor beta chains sequenced from one sample in a study of T cell repertoires in cytomegalovirus infection. TCRdb reanalysed the reads using MiXCR and keeps one entry per CDR3 protein. The sample yields roughly 500,000 distinct CDR3 sequences, 10% to 12% seen once. The sequencing sample was made of PBMCs. These TCRs come from a human donor in good health (CMV status not recorded). Some clones in this sample may be carry-over from other donors' samples.

This clonotype was counted at least ten times. V gene TRBV14 combines with J gene TRBJ2-5; D is possibly TRBD1 (6 bases). Germline V lookup: CDR1 SGHDN, CDR2 FVKESK. This CDR3 has 13 residues. The V and J ends lost 4 bases and 0 bases respectively, with 6 bases between them. The CDR3 here is CASSRDNQETQYF. The CDR3 DNA follows: TGTGCCAGCAGCCGGGACAACCAAGAGACCCAGTACTTC. The full variable domain, in which reference TRBV14 and TRBJ2-5 provide the parts outside the CDR3, is EAGVTQFPSHSVIEKGQTVTLRCDPISGHDNLYWYRRVMGKEIKFLLHFVKESKQDESGMPNNRFLAERTGGTYSTLKVQPAELEDSGVYFCASSRDNQETQYFGPGTRLLVL.

This clonotype appeared many times. The chain combines TRBV9 with TRBJ1-1; a possible D gene is TRBD1 (6 bases). Deletions cut 3 bases from V and 7 bases from J, with 13 bases between. This CDR3 comprises 13 residues. Germline loops: CDR1 SGDLS, CDR2 YYNGEE. CDR3 sequence reads: CASSADRVGEAFF. In DNA, the CDR3 is TGTGCCAGCAGCGCGGACAGAGTGGGTGAAGCTTTCTTT.

Comment on this clonotype: This may come from a read error, since a much larger clone is one base off. CDR3 sequence (DNA): TGTGCCAGCAGTTCCGGGGAGTCCCTTTACGAGCAGTACTTC. This encodes CASSSGESLYEQYF. V and J are TRBV28 and TRBJ2-7; a possible D gene is TRBD2 (5 bases). CDR3 length: 14 residues. Germline V CDR1 and CDR2: MDHEN, SYDVKM. Trimming took off 4 bases at V and 4 bases at J, with 14 bases between the two ends. Full variable domain (rest looked up from reference TRBV28 and TRBJ2-7): DVKVTQSSRYLVKRTGEKVFLECVQDMDHENMFWYRQDPGLGLRLIYFSYDVKMKEKGDIPEGYSVSREKKERFSLILESASTNQTSMYLCASSSGESLYEQYFGPGTRLTVT.

This clonotype was seen many times. CDR3 loop: CASSQVLARELETQYF. As DNA, the CDR3 is TGTGCCAGCAGCCAAGTTTTGGCCAGGGAGTTGGAGACCCAGTACTTC. This chain uses TRBV14 with TRBJ2-5, with D perhaps matching TRBD1 or TRBD2 (5 bases each). Trimming pared 1 base from V and 5 bases from J, leaving 17 bases between. The CDR3 contains 16 residues. Per the germline V gene, CDR1 is SGHDN and CDR2 is FVKESK.

This clonotype was seen at least ten times. This chain uses TRBV7-9 with TRBJ1-1; D is ambiguous. Looked up from germline, CDR1 is SEHNR and CDR2 is FQNEAQ (reference sequence). V was trimmed by 5 bases and J by 6 bases, leaving 7 bases between them. CDR3 size: 11 residues. Here the CDR3 DNA reads TGTGCCAGCAGCCGGGCCCCTGAAGCTTTCTTT. This codes for CASSRAPEAFF.

This clonotype appeared a few times. The rearrangement links TRBV19 to TRBJ2-3, with 15 bases aligning to TRBD2. J was trimmed by 11 bases and V by 5 bases; bases with no gene match: 8. Per the germline V gene, CDR1 is LNHDA and CDR2 is SQIVND (reference sequence). The CDR3 contains 15 residues. The CDR3 DNA reads as TGTGCCAGTAGTTCGGGACTAGCGGGGGGCCCGTGGCAGTATTTT. This codes for CASSSGLAGGPWQYF.

This clonotype has at least ten counts. This chain uses TRBV7-9 with TRBJ2-2; D perhaps matches TRBD1 (6 bases). CDR3 length equals 15 residues. The ends were cut back, 4 bases at V and 6 bases at J, with 15 bases in the middle. The germline V gene has CDR1 SEHNR and CDR2 FQNEAQ (reference sequence). The DNA for the CDR3 is TGTGCCAGCAGCTATATGGGGACATCTTCCGGGGAGCTGTTTTTT. This encodes CASSYMGTSSGELFF.

This sequence joins TRBV3-1 and TRBJ1-2, with 9 bases lining up with TRBD1. V lost 4 bases to trimming and J lost 8 bases; unmatched junction nucleotides: 5. CDR1 and CDR2 (germline): LGHDT, YNNKEL (reference sequence). This CDR3 has 13 amino acids. CDR3 DNA: TGTGCCAGCAGCCTCGGGACAGGGCGAGGCTACACCTTC. It is translated as CASSLGTGRGYTF.

This clonotype was seen ten or more times. The J gene is TRBJ1-3, the V gene TRBV18, with 8 bases that match TRBD1. This CDR3 is built from 17 residues. Germline V lookup: CDR1 KGHSH, CDR2 LQKENI. Germline trimming cut 3 bases from V and 0 bases from J; bases unmatched to any gene: 7. CDR3 sequence: CASSPRQGSTSGNTIYF. The CDR3 DNA sequence: TGTGCCAGCTCACCGCGACAGGGGTCCACCTCTGGAAACACCATATATTTT.

This clonotype was recorded many times. The CDR3 DNA is TGTGCCAGCAGCCCGGGGGGACAGAGTCCCTTTTGGGAGCAGTACTTC. As protein: CASSPGGQSPFWEQYF. The rearrangement links TRBV12-3 or TRBV12-4 to TRBJ2-7; D possibly matches TRBD1 or TRBD2 (7 bases each). This CDR3 is 16 amino acids long. V gave up 6 bases and J gave up 7 bases, with 25 bases separating them.

This clonotype was seen at least ten times. The CDR3 DNA is TGTGCCAGCAGTGGGGACTCCTCCCCCTACGAGCAGTACTTC. This sequence encodes CASSGDSSPYEQYF. The genes are TRBV7-8 and TRBJ2-7, with D maybe TRBD2 (6 bases). Germline CDR1 is SGHVS and CDR2 is FQNEAQ. The V gene lost 6 bases and the J gene lost 2 bases, with 14 bases spanning the gap. The CDR3 spans 14 residues.

This clonotype was detected only a few times. The chain combines TRBV29-1 with TRBJ2-5; TRBD1 might be the D (6 bases). Germline V gene data show CDR1 as SQVTM and CDR2 as ANQGSEA. The CDR3 has 12 residues. Trimming pared 7 bases from V and 1 base from J, leaving 10 bases between. CDR3 amino acids: CSGRTAQETQYF. The CDR3 coding sequence is TGCAGCGGACGGACAGCCCAAGAGACCCAGTACTTC.

Ten or more counts support this clonotype. The V gene is TRBV20-1, the J gene TRBJ2-3; 13 nucleotides match TRBD2. Trimming at V came to 6 bases and at J to 2 bases, leaving 8 bases not matched to a gene. The length of the CDR3 is 16 residues. CDR1 and CDR2 (germline): DFQATT, SNEGSKA (reference sequence). The CDR3 coding sequence is TGCAGTGCCGTGGAGGGGACTAGCGGGGACACAGATACGCAGTATTTT. This translates into CSAVEGTSGDTDTQYF.